A single sample is the source of the 23 T cell receptor beta chains below, sequenced in a study of T cells after yellow fever vaccination. A single record per CDR3 protein comes from TCRdb applying MiXCR to the 5' RACE reads. The data show 150,000 to 200,000 distinct CDR3 sequences, roughly 6.2% seen once. Sequences were derived from CD4+ T cells sorted from PBMCs, sampled on the day of the first yellow fever vaccination. These receptor sequences come from a young man who received the YFV17D yellow fever vaccine.

This clonotype showed up many times. The gene calls are TRBV28 and TRBJ2-7, with a tentative D call TRBD1 (5 bases). Germline CDR1 reads MDHEN; CDR2 reads SYDVKM. The CDR3 consists of 12 residues. V gave up 11 bases and J gave up 5 bases, with 16 bases separating them. CDR3 sequence (DNA): TGTGCCGGCGGCGGAGTGGGGCACGAGCAGTACTTC. This encodes CAGGGVGHEQYF.

This clonotype has ten or more counts. The chain uses TRBV4-1 and TRBJ2-3; the D gene could be TRBD1 or TRBD2 (5 bases each). Trimming removed 0 bases from V and 1 base from J, with 14 bases in between. The CDR3 is 17 amino acids. Germline V CDR1 and CDR2: MGHRA, YSYEKL. The CDR3 DNA follows: TGCGCCAGCAGCCAAGATAGGGGACGGCGGGGCACAGATACGCAGTATTTT. Translation gives CASSQDRGRRGTDTQYF.

The chain has TRBV4-2 and TRBJ1-1, with D perhaps TRBD1 (5 bases). This CDR3 is 13 amino acids long. Trimming stripped 0 bases from V and 4 bases from J, with 6 bases between. The V gene's germline CDR1 is LGHNA and CDR2 YNFKEQ. CDR3 sequence reads: CASSQEGVTEAFF. CDR3 DNA: TGTGCCAGCAGCCAAGAAGGGGTCACTGAAGCTTTCTTT.

This clonotype has only a few counts. This chain uses TRBV12-3 or TRBV12-4 with TRBJ2-1; D possibly matches TRBD1 or TRBD2 (5 bases each). The CDR3 runs to 15 residues. V shed 6 bases and J shed 7 bases, with 19 bases lying between them. CDR3 DNA sequence: TGTGCCAGCAGGCCCGGGACCCCCGCTGGGAATGAGCAGTTCTTC. Protein product: CASRPGTPAGNEQFF.

In its sample, this clonotype was seen many times. The chain carries TRBV20-1 and TRBJ1-2, with 10 nucleotides matching TRBD1. V gave up 6 bases and J gave up 4 bases; unmatched junction bases: 14. Germline values: CDR1 DFQATT, CDR2 SNEGSKA (reference sequence). CDR3 length: 16 amino acids. CDR3 nucleotides: TGCAGTGCCATAGGAGGGACAGGGGCGACTCCCTATGGCTACACCTTC. Protein product: CSAIGGTGATPYGYTF.

This clonotype was seen ten or more times. This chain uses TRBV2 with TRBJ2-2, with 9 bases identical to TRBD1. This CDR3 has 14 amino acids. Germline CDR1 is SNHLY and CDR2 is FYNNEI. Trimming cost V 11 bases and J 5 bases; bases outside gene matches: 9. In DNA, the CDR3 is TGTGCCGGACGGGACAGGGTCGGAACCGGGGAGCTGTTTTTT. Protein sequence: CAGRDRVGTGELFF.

This chain connects TRBV7-2 to TRBJ2-7; a weak D match, TRBD2 (5 bases). V gave up 2 bases and J gave up 3 bases, with 14 bases separating them. This CDR3 contains 15 residues. The germline V gene has CDR1 SGHTA and CDR2 FQGNSA. The CDR3 spells CASSLTASFRYEQYF. The DNA of the CDR3 is TGTGCCAGCAGCTTAACGGCTAGCTTTCGCTACGAGCAGTACTTC. Based on the CDR3 plus reference TRBV7-2 and TRBJ2-7, the full variable domain is GAGVSQSPSNKVTEKGKDVELRCDPISGHTALYWYRQSLGQGLEFLIYFQGNSAPDKSGLPSDRFSAERTGGSVSTLTIQRTQQEDSAVYLCASSLTASFRYEQYFGPGTRLTVT.

This clonotype was seen a few times. The V call is TRBV28, the J call TRBJ2-1, with unresolved D. Trimming shortened V by 2 bases and J by 2 bases, and 13 bases separated the two germline ends. This CDR3 is 16 amino acids long. CDR1 and CDR2 (germline): MDHEN, SYDVKM. CDR3 sequence: CASSLIGPSAYNEQFF. CDR3 coding DNA: TGTGCCAGCAGTTTAATAGGCCCGAGTGCCTACAATGAGCAGTTCTTC.

This clonotype was seen ten or more times. The chain has TRBV6-8 and TRBJ2-1; D gene ambiguous. Germline V CDR1 and CDR2: MNHGY, SAAAGT. The CDR3 runs 13 residues. Trimming pared 8 bases from V and 12 bases from J, leaving 20 bases between. CDR3 residues: CASGVYERFGQFF. The CDR3 DNA is TGTGCCAGCGGTGTCTACGAAAGATTTGGGCAGTTCTTC.

This chain connects TRBV5-1 to TRBJ2-7; D is uncertain. Trimming removed 4 bases from V and 5 bases from J, with 16 bases in between. There are 14 residues in the CDR3. Germline V gives CDR1 SGHRS, CDR2 YFSETQ. CDR3: CASSRTTGRNEQYF. As DNA, the CDR3 is TGCGCCAGCAGCCGAACCACGGGTAGGAACGAGCAGTACTTC.

In its sample, this clonotype was seen many times. The J gene is TRBJ2-7, the V gene TRBV5-1, with D perhaps TRBD1 (5 bases). The V end lost 2 bases, the J end lost 3 bases, and 12 bases lay between the germline ends. Germline CDR1 SGHRS, CDR2 YFSETQ. CDR3 length: 14 residues. The CDR3 coding sequence is TGCGCCAGCAGCTTTCAAGGGGCCGACTACGAGCAGTACTTC. Translation gives CASSFQGADYEQYF.

The rearrangement links TRBV11-2 to TRBJ2-1, with D hard to call. CDR3 length: 15 residues. Trimming pared 6 bases from V and 2 bases from J, leaving 14 bases between. Germline CDR1 SGHAT, CDR2 FQNNGV. The CDR3 nucleotides are TGTGCCAGCAGGGAGCCTGGAAGCCCCTACAATGAGCAGTTCTTC. Protein product: CASREPGSPYNEQFF.

There are a few counts of this clonotype. The rearrangement joins TRBV7-2 to TRBJ2-6; D is undetermined. This CDR3 is 15 amino acids long. Germline V lookup: CDR1 SGHTA, CDR2 FQGNSA. Trimming pared 5 bases from V and 4 bases from J, leaving 12 bases between. Here the CDR3 DNA reads TGTGCCAGCAGCCTTTTCGGGTCAGGGGCCAACGTCCTGACTTTC. This encodes CASSLFGSGANVLTF.

In its sample, this clonotype was seen many times. This sequence joins TRBV7-9 and TRBJ1-6; maybe TRBD1 (5 bases). The V and J ends lost 6 bases and 11 bases respectively, with 14 bases between them. The length of the CDR3 is 13 residues. Germline V gives CDR1 SEHNR, CDR2 FQNEAQ (reference sequence). The CDR3 loop reads CASSFDSPAPLHF. The CDR3 DNA sequence: TGTGCCAGCAGTTTTGACAGTCCTGCACCCCTCCACTTT.

The gene calls are TRBV6-2 or TRBV6-3 and TRBJ1-2; possible D gene TRBD1, 5 bases. The CDR3 runs 13 residues. Germline V gives CDR1 MNHEY, CDR2 SVGEGT. V was clipped by 2 bases and J by 7 bases, with 11 bases between them. The CDR3 DNA is TGTGCCAGCAGTTACGAAGCGGGGCTTGGCTACACCTTC. Protein: CASSYEAGLGYTF.

This clonotype appeared many times. The V gene is TRBV7-2, the J gene TRBJ2-3; no firm D call. This CDR3 spans 15 amino acids. V was pared by 1 base and J by 2 bases, with 10 bases between. Germline-derived CDR1 and CDR2 are SGHTA and FQGNSA. Here the CDR3 DNA reads TGTGCCAGCAGCTTAGGCCCTCTGTTCACAGATACGCAGTATTTT. Amino acids: CASSLGPLFTDTQYF.

This clonotype appeared a few times. The rearrangement joins TRBV7-8 to TRBJ2-2; TRBD1 matches at 7 bases. CDR3 length equals 16 residues. With 5 bases clipped from V and 4 bases from J, the junction kept 10 bases outside the gene matches. Per the germline V gene, CDR1 is SGHVS and CDR2 is FQNEAQ. The CDR3 loop is CASSLFRDSGTGELFF. CDR3 sequence (DNA): TGTGCCAGCAGCCTATTTAGGGACAGCGGCACCGGGGAGCTGTTTTTT.

This clonotype was counted many times. The CDR3 DNA reads TGTGCCAGCAGCTTGAGGCAGGGAGGATCCTACGAGCAGTACGTC. Residues: CASSLRQGGSYEQYV. The chain uses TRBV5-6 and TRBJ2-7; TRBD2 is a possible D gene (6 bases). Looked up from germline, CDR1 is SGHDT and CDR2 is YYEEEE. V lost 1 base and J 1 base, leaving 12 bases between the germline ends. CDR3 length: 15 amino acids.

At least ten counts were recorded for this clonotype. V usage is TRBV7-8 and J usage is TRBJ2-5; 8 positions match TRBD2. The CDR3 has 14 residues. V dropped 5 bases and J dropped 4; count of bases not matched to a gene: 6. From germline, CDR1 is SGHVS and CDR2 FQNEAQ. The CDR3 coding sequence is TGTGCCAGCAGCCCGGGGGGGCCCAGAGAGACCCAGTACTTC. Translation gives CASSPGGPRETQYF.

This clonotype occurred many times. This rearrangement joins TRBV5-1 to TRBJ2-1, with a tentative D call TRBD1 (5 bases). This CDR3 is built from 14 residues. In germline, CDR1 is SGHRS, CDR2 YFSETQ. The V gene lost 4 bases and the J gene lost 3 bases, with 11 bases spanning the gap. CDR3 sequence reads: CASSLSQGYNEQFF. In DNA form, the CDR3 reads TGCGCCAGCAGCCTCTCCCAGGGCTACAATGAGCAGTTCTTC.

This clonotype was seen many times. The J gene is TRBJ2-2, the V gene TRBV7-6; perhaps D is TRBD1 or TRBD2 (5 bases each). This CDR3 has 16 amino acids. In germline, CDR1 is SGHVS, CDR2 FNYEAQ. Trimming left V 6 bases short and J 3 bases short, with 17 bases between. The CDR3 DNA is TGTGCCAGCAGTTCCTGGGACCTCTGGGACACCGGGGAGCTGTTTTTT. Residues: CASSSWDLWDTGELFF.

This clonotype was recorded at least ten times. A junction end diverges from the germline sequence, so it may reflect a read error. This chain connects TRBV5-6 to TRBJ1-6, with 11 bases that match TRBD1. There are 15 residues in the CDR3. The germline CDR1 and CDR2 sequences are SGHDT and YYEEEE. In DNA, the CDR3 is TGTGCCAGCAACTTGAGAGGGACAGGGGGTTCACCCCTCCACTTT. Protein: CASNLRGTGGSPLHF.

This chain joins TRBV10-3 and TRBJ2-1; 16 nucleotides align to TRBD2. Germline CDR1 is ENHRY and CDR2 is SYGVKD. With V trimmed by 3 bases and J by 8 bases, 4 bases remained unmatched. CDR3 size: 16 residues. CDR3 loop: CAISDAGTSGRDEQFF. As DNA, the CDR3 is TGTGCCATCAGTGATGCCGGGACTAGCGGGAGGGATGAGCAGTTCTTC.